The clone carrying this T cell receptor beta chain has just one count. Assay: immunoSEQ multiplex PCR; the TCRdb copy retains only in-frame clones and omits some. The table includes approximately 110,000 clones, around 94% detected once. These data originate in a study of brain T cells in children with intractable seizures. The CDR3 runs to 17 residues. The source is a boy under two years old with hemimegalencephaly and intractable seizures. The sample here was peripheral blood, taken at surgery. This rearrangement joins TRBV21-1 to TRBJ2-2; no DNA check was done on the table's D call, TRBD2. TRBV21-1 is a pseudogene locus. CDR3 DNA: TGTGCCAGCAGTTTACTGGGGGTAGCGGGACACACCGGGGAGCTGTTTTTT. Amino acids: CASSLLGVAGHTGELFF.